The sequence of this T cell receptor (beta chain) was determined in a study of cytomegalovirus exposure and HLA in healthy donors. General study findings and limits: A later analysis found common viral pathogens apparently linked to several of the most significant clusters. Later analysis showed TCR association rates varying by HLA locus, highest for DRB1 and lowest for HLA-C. The study assumed roughly uniform donor sequencing depth for presence/absence analyses.

PCR was performed using 60 Vbeta and 13 Jbeta primers. The table came from immunoSEQ multiplex PCR; TCRdb's copy has only in-frame clones and leaves some out. Among around 130,000 clones listed, about 61% were seen once. Germline V lookup: CDR1 SGHTA, CDR2 FQGNSA. This CDR3 spans 14 amino acids. The V gene end was trimmed by 4 bases and the J gene end by 0 bases; junction bases not matched to a gene: 2. The table lists this clone with a few counts. Its antigen is not identified. The sample comprised PBMCs. V is TRBV7-2 and J is TRBJ2-7; 8 bases map to TRBD1. The clonotype was recovered from a male donor in good health and CMV-seronegative. The CDR3 sequence: CASSSTGGSYEQYF. The CDR3 DNA reads TGTGCCAGCAGCTCCACAGGGGGCTCCTACGAGCAGTACTTC.